Shown below are 31 T cell receptor beta chains from a single sample sequenced in a study of blood T cell repertoires in COVID-19. Data came from immunoSEQ multiplex PCR; TCRdb stores just in-frame clones and leaves some out. The profile shows nearly 200,000 clones, 84% of them singletons. Source material: PBMCs or T cells enriched from blood (not recorded which). These receptors all come from a middle-aged man who had recovered from COVID-19.

This chain links TRBV6-5 with TRBJ1-2, with TRBD1 matching over 7 bases. Losses at the gene ends were 10 bases for V and 1 base for J; bases not matched to a gene: 12. The CDR3 has 15 residues. CDR1 is MNHEY and CDR2 is SVGAGI in the germline V gene. The CDR3 DNA reads as TGTGCCATCCGATGGGACAGCAAAAGTAACTATGGCTACACCTTC. This codes for CAIRWDSKSNYGYTF.

The chain joins TRBV10-3 to TRBJ1-1; D unclear. V dropped 6 bases and J dropped 6 bases, with 14 bases sitting between them. CDR3 length equals 13 residues. CDR1 is ENHRY, CDR2 SYGVKD, per germline. The CDR3, as DNA: TGTGCCATCAGACCGACCGTGGGCGCTGAAGCTTTCTTT. It is translated as CAIRPTVGAEAFF.

This clone was detected only once. The chain carries TRBV27 and TRBJ2-5, with 7 bases aligning to TRBD2. Germline lookup yields CDR1 MNHEY and CDR2 SMNVEV (reference sequence). V was pared by 5 bases and J by 1 base, with 7 bases of the junction left unmatched. The CDR3 length is 15 residues. CDR3 nucleotides: TGTGCCAGCAGTCCTTGGGGGGGGGTCCAAGAGACCCAGTACTTC. Translation gives CASSPWGGVQETQYF.

The chain employs TRBV27 and TRBJ1-6; 11 bases agree with TRBD1. The CDR3 is made up of 16 amino acids. V lost 2 bases, J lost 9 bases, and 6 bases stayed unmatched. Germline assignment: CDR1 MNHEY and CDR2 SMNVEV (reference sequence). The DNA of the CDR3 is TGTGCCAGCAGTTTACGTGGACAGGGGGCGCGTTCACCCCTCCACTTT. This codes for CASSLRGQGARSPLHF.

The rearrangement uses TRBV4-1 and TRBJ1-2, with D perhaps TRBD1 (6 bases). Germline CDR1 is MGHRA and CDR2 is YSYEKL. The CDR3 runs 15 residues. V was pared by 2 bases and J by 7 bases, with 17 bases between. DNA for the CDR3: TGCGCCAGCAGCCAAAACATCCAGGGGAGGGTTGGCTACACCTTC. Its protein product is CASSQNIQGRVGYTF.

This rearrangement joins TRBV7-9 to TRBJ1-4; 9 positions match TRBD1. This CDR3 is 14 amino acids long. J was trimmed by 10 bases and V by 4 bases; bases with no gene match: 7. Germline-derived CDR1 and CDR2 are SEHNR and FQNEAQ (reference sequence). The CDR3: CASSWGQGGAKLFF. In DNA form, the CDR3 reads TGTGCCAGCAGCTGGGGACAGGGCGGTGCAAAACTGTTTTTT.

CDR3 bases: TGTGCCAGCAGCTTATCTCGAACTAGCGGGGTAGTGCACGAGACCCAGTACTTC. Residues: CASSLSRTSGVVHETQYF. This chain uses TRBV7-9 with TRBJ2-5, with 10 bases aligning to TRBD2. The germline V gene encodes CDR1 SEHNR and CDR2 FQNEAQ (reference sequence). CDR3 length: 18 residues. Trimming removed 2 bases from V and 5 bases from J; junction bases left unmatched: 14.

In its sample, this clone was seen once. The rearrangement links TRBV29-1 to TRBJ1-2; the D gene is possibly TRBD1 (5 bases). Deletions cut 7 bases from V and 3 bases from J, with 12 bases between. The germline V gene encodes CDR1 SQVTM and CDR2 ANQGSEA. The CDR3 has 12 residues. CDR3 in amino acids: CSARGGYYGYTF. The CDR3 DNA reads as TGCAGCGCCCGGGGGGGGTACTATGGCTACACCTTC.

The CDR3 nucleotides read TGTGCCACCAGTGCGATTATCCGGGGGGCCTGGCAAGAGACCCAGTACTTC. It translates to CATSAIIRGAWQETQYF. The chain carries TRBV24-1 and TRBJ2-5; a possible D gene is TRBD2 (7 bases). Germline V CDR1 and CDR2: KGHDR, SFDVKD. The CDR3 spans 17 residues. V was cut by 5 bases and J by 2 bases, with 20 bases left in between.

J is TRBJ2-3 and V is TRBV6-6, with 11 bases matching TRBD1. With V trimmed by 4 bases and J by 5 bases, 8 bases remained unmatched. CDR1 is MNHNY, CDR2 SVGAGI, per germline (reference sequence). The length of the CDR3 is 16 residues. The CDR3 sequence: CASSSQGQGALDTQYF. The DNA of the CDR3 is TGTGCCAGCAGTTCACAAGGACAGGGGGCATTAGATACGCAGTATTTT.

V is TRBV10-3 and J is TRBJ1-1, with TRBD1 as a possible D gene (5 bases). The CDR3 length is 16 residues. V gave up 0 bases and J gave up 6 bases, with 17 bases separating them. Germline V gives CDR1 ENHRY, CDR2 SYGVKD. The CDR3 nucleotides read TGTGCCATCAGTGAGTCTGGCCGGGGGGTGAGCCCTGAAGCTTTCTTT. It encodes CAISESGRGVSPEAFF.

This sequence joins TRBV11-3 and TRBJ1-1, with TRBD1 matching 7 bases. From germline, CDR1 is SGHNT and CDR2 YENEEA. V lost 1 base and J lost 5; bases outside the gene matches: 13. CDR3 length: 17 amino acids. The CDR3 is CASSLGGTGDLRTEAFF. The CDR3 DNA sequence: TGTGCCAGCAGCTTAGGGGGAACAGGGGACTTGAGGACTGAAGCTTTCTTT.

This clone was detected once. The chain uses TRBV6-5 and TRBJ2-1; 7 bases align to TRBD1. The CDR3 length is 15 residues. Germline trimming cut 0 bases from V and 7 bases from J; bases unmatched to any gene: 6. Germline CDR1 reads MNHEY; CDR2 reads SVGAGI. The CDR3 DNA reads TGTGCCAGCAGTTACTCCTTTGAGGGGGCAAATGAGCAGTTCTTC. Translation gives CASSYSFEGANEQFF.

V and J are TRBV5-1 and TRBJ2-4; 8 bases are a match to TRBD1. The germline V gene encodes CDR1 SGHRS and CDR2 YFSETQ. With V trimmed by 1 base and J by 9 bases, 18 bases remained unmatched. The CDR3 sequence is 18 residues long. In nucleotides, the CDR3 is TGCGCCAGCAGCTTGACCCTCCGGACAGGGAGCTTTCGGGGCATTCAGTACTTC. The encoded protein is CASSLTLRTGSFRGIQYF.

The genes are TRBV2 and TRBJ2-6; no reliable D call. The CDR3 loop spans 15 amino acids. Trimming cost V 2 bases and J 0 bases, with 5 bases left between them. Looked up from germline, CDR1 is SNHLY and CDR2 is FYNNEI. The CDR3 DNA reads TGTGCCAGCAGTGAACGGAGCTCTGGGGCCAACGTCCTGACTTTC. It specifies CASSERSSGANVLTF.

The chain links TRBV3-1 (or the pseudogene TRBV3-2) to TRBJ1-2; possible D gene TRBD1, 5 bases. CDR3 length equals 15 residues. Germline CDR1 reads LGHDT; CDR2 reads YNNKEL (reference sequence). The V end was cut by 1 base, the J end by 2 bases, with 11 bases between. The CDR3 nucleotides are TGTGCCAGCAGCCAAGGACAGTTGACAAACTATGGCTACACCTTC. Residues: CASSQGQLTNYGYTF.

The V call is TRBV2, the J call TRBJ2-2; possibly TRBD2 for D (8 bases). CDR1 SNHLY and CDR2 FYNNEI come from the germline V gene. V lost 4 bases and J 6 bases, leaving 15 bases between the germline ends. The CDR3 spans 15 residues. Here the CDR3 reads CASSVSGGTAGELFF. The CDR3 DNA sequence: TGTGCCAGCAGTGTGTCGGGGGGGACAGCCGGGGAGCTGTTTTTT. Combining the CDR3 with reference TRBV2 and TRBJ2-2 gives the whole variable domain EPEVTQTPSHQVTQMGQEVILRCVPISNHLYFYWYRQILGQKVEFLVSFYNNEISEKSEIFDDQFSVERPDGSNFTLKIRSTKLEDSAMYFCASSVSGGTAGELFFGEGSRLTVL.

This clone came up many times. This chain joins TRBV5-1 and TRBJ1-2, with D possibly matching TRBD1 (6 bases). V was trimmed by 4 bases and J by 7 bases, leaving 17 bases between them. The germline V gene encodes CDR1 SGHRS and CDR2 YFSETQ. The CDR3 contains 14 residues. The CDR3, as DNA: TGCGCCAGCAGCCGGCTTCGGGGGGCGTTTGGCTACACCTTC. Protein: CASSRLRGAFGYTF.

This clone was detected a few times. CDR3 DNA sequence: TGTGCCAGCAGCTTAGGGACAGGGGGCCTCTCCTATAATTCACCCCTCCACTTT. Residues: CASSLGTGGLSYNSPLHF. The chain couples TRBV7-9 to TRBJ1-6; TRBD1 agrees at 11 bases. The length of the CDR3 is 18 residues. V lost 1 base, J lost 0 bases, and 2 bases stayed unmatched. Germline loops: CDR1 SEHNR, CDR2 FQNEAQ (reference sequence).

The V gene is TRBV13, the J gene TRBJ1-1, with 7 nucleotides matching TRBD1. Trimming removed 5 bases from V and 1 base from J; junction bases left unmatched: 4. CDR1 is PRHDT and CDR2 is FYEKMQ in the germline V gene (reference sequence). CDR3 length: 14 residues. The CDR3 reads CASSGWTGNTEAFF. DNA of the CDR3: TGTGCCAGCAGCGGATGGACAGGGAACACTGAAGCTTTCTTT. Complete variable domain (other parts from reference TRBV13 and TRBJ1-1): AAGVIQSPRHLIKEKRETATLKCYPIPRHDTVYWYQQGPGQDPQFLISFYEKMQSDKGSIPDRFSAQQFSDYHSELNMSSLELGDSALYFCASSGWTGNTEAFFGQGTRLTVV.

V and J are TRBV5-1 and TRBJ2-1; 8 bases line up with TRBD2. The CDR3 covers 17 residues. V was pared by 5 bases and J by 9 bases, with 19 bases of the junction left unmatched. Germline loops: CDR1 SGHRS, CDR2 YFSETQ. CDR3 amino acids: CASRRILGSGGLTEQFF. CDR3 nucleotide sequence: TGCGCCAGCAGGCGAATACTGGGCTCGGGAGGGCTAACTGAGCAGTTCTTC.

The chain combines TRBV13 with TRBJ1-1; D not certain. Germline V gives CDR1 PRHDT, CDR2 FYEKMQ (reference sequence). With 5 bases removed from V and 1 base from J, the gap between germline ends came to 5 bases. There are 12 residues in the CDR3. As DNA, the CDR3 is TGTGCCAGCAGCCTACGGAACACTGAAGCTTTCTTT. This encodes CASSLRNTEAFF.

V and J are TRBV5-1 and TRBJ2-5; TRBD2 matches 7 bases. The V and J ends lost 5 bases and 5 bases, in that order; junction bases with no gene match: 12. From germline, CDR1 is SGHRS and CDR2 YFSETQ. The CDR3 is 15 residues long. Here the CDR3 reads CASSYGTMRGETQYF. DNA of the CDR3: TGCGCCAGCAGTTACGGGACTATGCGTGGGGAGACCCAGTACTTC.

This chain joins TRBV18 and TRBJ1-5, with TRBD1 matching 9 bases. With V trimmed by 6 bases and J by 2 bases, 2 bases remained unmatched. Germline values: CDR1 KGHSH, CDR2 LQKENI. This CDR3 spans 14 amino acids. CDR3 protein: CASSDRGGNQPQHF. The DNA for the CDR3 is TGTGCCAGCTCGGACAGGGGTGGCAATCAGCCCCAGCATTTT.

The genes are TRBV6-1 and TRBJ2-7; TRBD1 is a possible D gene (6 bases). Trimming removed 3 bases from V and 0 bases from J, with 6 bases in between. Germline assignment: CDR1 MNHNS and CDR2 SASEGT. The CDR3 contains 13 residues. Written as DNA, the CDR3 is TGTGCCAGCAGTGACAGGGGCTCCTACGAGCAGTACTTC. Encoded protein: CASSDRGSYEQYF.

The J gene is TRBJ1-1, the V gene TRBV19; tentative D call: TRBD1 (5 bases). The CDR3 contains 15 residues. V shed 3 bases and J shed 5 bases, with 16 bases lying between them. Germline V gives CDR1 LNHDA, CDR2 SQIVND (reference sequence). CDR3 bases: TGTGCCAGTAGTATGTCCCTGGGGCGGGGGACTGAAGCTTTCTTT. Residues: CASSMSLGRGTEAFF.

CDR3 DNA: TGCGCCAGCAGCCAAGATCTTTCGGGATTTGGTAATTCACCCCTCCACTTT. Protein: CASSQDLSGFGNSPLHF. The chain links TRBV4-1 to TRBJ1-6, with unresolved D. This CDR3 region has 17 residues. V was shortened by 0 bases and J by 6 bases, with 15 bases between the two germline ends. Per germline, CDR1 MGHRA and CDR2 YSYEKL.

The chain has TRBV24-1 and TRBJ1-1; D is undetermined. This CDR3 contains 14 residues. The germline V and J ends were trimmed by 3 bases and 1 base, with 8 bases remaining between them. The germline V gene encodes CDR1 KGHDR and CDR2 SFDVKD. The CDR3 loop is CATSDPTTNTEAFF. CDR3 sequence (DNA): TGTGCCACCAGTGATCCAACAACGAACACTGAAGCTTTCTTT.

This clone was observed a few times. This chain uses TRBV12-3 or TRBV12-4 with TRBJ1-3; possible D gene TRBD1, 6 bases. V was pared by 10 bases and J by 0 bases, with 10 bases between. The CDR3 is made up of 13 amino acids. CDR3 sequence: CANFRGSGNTIYF. The CDR3 DNA sequence: TGTGCCAATTTCAGGGGCTCTGGAAACACCATATATTTT.

V and J are TRBV11-2 and TRBJ1-4, with 8 bases lining up with TRBD1. V lost 4 bases, J lost 2 bases, and 3 bases stayed unmatched. The CDR3 extends over 15 amino acids. Germline V gene data show CDR1 as SGHAT and CDR2 as FQNNGV. The DNA for the CDR3 is TGTGCCAGCAGCTCGGACAGGGTGACTAATGAAAAACTGTTTTTT. Translation: CASSSDRVTNEKLFF.

The chain joins TRBV6-5 to TRBJ1-2; D might be TRBD1 (5 bases). The CDR3 sequence is 11 residues long. Germline V gene lookup returns CDR1 MNHEY and CDR2 SVGAGI. Trimming took off 6 bases at V and 7 bases at J, with 9 bases between the two ends. The CDR3 nucleotides are TGTGCCAGCAGACAGGTTTCTGGCTACACCTTC. It is translated as CASRQVSGYTF.